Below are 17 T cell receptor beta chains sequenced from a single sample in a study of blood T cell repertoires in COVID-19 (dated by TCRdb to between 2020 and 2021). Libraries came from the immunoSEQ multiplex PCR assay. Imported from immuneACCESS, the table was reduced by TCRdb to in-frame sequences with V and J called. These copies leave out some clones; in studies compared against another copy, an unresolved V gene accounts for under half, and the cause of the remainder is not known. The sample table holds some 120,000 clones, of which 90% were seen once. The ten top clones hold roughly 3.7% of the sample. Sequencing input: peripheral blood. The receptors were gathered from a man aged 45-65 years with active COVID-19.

CDR3 coding DNA: TGTGCCACCAGTGATTTCACCCCAGGGGGCGGAGGTGAAAAACTGTTTTTT. Encoded protein: CATSDFTPGGGGEKLFF. The rearrangement links TRBV24-1 to TRBJ1-4, with 8 bases aligning to TRBD1. V trimming: 1 base; J trimming: 7 bases; junction bases outside the gene matches: 10. Germline-derived CDR1 and CDR2 are KGHDR and SFDVKD. The CDR3 extends over 17 amino acids.

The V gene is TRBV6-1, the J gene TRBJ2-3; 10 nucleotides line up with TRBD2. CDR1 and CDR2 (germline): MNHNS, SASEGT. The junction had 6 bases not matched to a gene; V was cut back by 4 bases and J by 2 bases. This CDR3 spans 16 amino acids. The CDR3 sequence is CASSGSTSGYTDTQYF. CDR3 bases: TGTGCCAGCAGTGGCTCGACTAGCGGGTACACAGATACGCAGTATTTT.

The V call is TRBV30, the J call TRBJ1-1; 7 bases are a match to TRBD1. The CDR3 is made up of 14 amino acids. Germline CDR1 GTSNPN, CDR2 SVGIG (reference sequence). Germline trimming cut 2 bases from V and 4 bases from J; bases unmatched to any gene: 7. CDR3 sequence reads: CAWSSKQGGTEAFF. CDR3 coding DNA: TGTGCCTGGAGTTCGAAGCAGGGGGGCACTGAAGCTTTCTTT.

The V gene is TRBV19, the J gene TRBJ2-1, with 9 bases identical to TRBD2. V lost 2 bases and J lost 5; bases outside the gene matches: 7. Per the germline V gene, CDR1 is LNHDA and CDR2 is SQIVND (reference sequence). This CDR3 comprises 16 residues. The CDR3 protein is CASSIQGLAGDNEQFF. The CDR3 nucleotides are TGTGCCAGTAGTATACAGGGACTAGCTGGGGACAATGAGCAGTTCTTC.

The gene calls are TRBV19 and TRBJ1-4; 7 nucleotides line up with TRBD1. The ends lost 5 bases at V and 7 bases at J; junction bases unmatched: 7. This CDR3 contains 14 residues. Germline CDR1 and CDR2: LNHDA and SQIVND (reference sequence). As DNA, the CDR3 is TGTGCCAGTAGTGATAGGGGGCAGAGTGAAAAACTGTTTTTT. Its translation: CASSDRGQSEKLFF.

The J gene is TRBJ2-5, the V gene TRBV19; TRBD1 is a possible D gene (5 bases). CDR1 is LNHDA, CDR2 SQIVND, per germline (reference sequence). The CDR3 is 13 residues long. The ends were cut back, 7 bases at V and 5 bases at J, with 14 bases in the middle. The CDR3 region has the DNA TGTGCCAGTACTGAAGGGGCGTGGGAGACCCAGTACTTC. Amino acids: CASTEGAWETQYF.

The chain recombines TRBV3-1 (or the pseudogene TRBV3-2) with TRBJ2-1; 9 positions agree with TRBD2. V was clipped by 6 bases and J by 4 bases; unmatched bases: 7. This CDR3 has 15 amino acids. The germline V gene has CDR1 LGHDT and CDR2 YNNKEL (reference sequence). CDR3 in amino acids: CASRSSGRSYNEQFF. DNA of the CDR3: TGTGCCAGCAGGTCGAGCGGGAGGAGTTACAATGAGCAGTTCTTC.

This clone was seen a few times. The CDR3 loop is CASSRPGSYNSPLHF. CDR3 DNA sequence: TGTGCCAGCAGTCGCCCGGGATCCTATAATTCACCCCTCCACTTT. The rearrangement joins TRBV2 to TRBJ1-6; D is unresolved. This CDR3 comprises 15 residues. Germline CDR1 and CDR2: SNHLY and FYNNEI. V was pared by 5 bases and J by 1 base, with 9 bases between.

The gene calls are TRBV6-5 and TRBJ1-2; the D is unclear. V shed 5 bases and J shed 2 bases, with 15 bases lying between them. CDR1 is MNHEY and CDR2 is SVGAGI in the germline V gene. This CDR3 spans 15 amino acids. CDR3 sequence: CASSNRTAKNYGYTF. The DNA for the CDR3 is TGTGCCAGCAGTAATCGGACTGCCAAAAACTATGGCTACACCTTC.

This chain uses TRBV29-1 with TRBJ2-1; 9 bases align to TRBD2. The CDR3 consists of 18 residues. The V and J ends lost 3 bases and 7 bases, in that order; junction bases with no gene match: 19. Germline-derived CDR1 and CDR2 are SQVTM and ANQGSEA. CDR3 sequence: CSVDRPSGMGGPYNEQFF. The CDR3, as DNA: TGCAGCGTTGACCGGCCTAGCGGGATGGGGGGTCCATATAATGAGCAGTTCTTC.

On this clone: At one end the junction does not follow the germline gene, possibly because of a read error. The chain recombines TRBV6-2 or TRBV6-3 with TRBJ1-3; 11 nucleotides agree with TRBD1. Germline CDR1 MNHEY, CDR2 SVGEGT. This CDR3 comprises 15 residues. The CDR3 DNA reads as TGTGCCAGCAGTGCATCCGGGACAGGGGGAAATACCATATATTTT. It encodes CASSASGTGGNTIYF.

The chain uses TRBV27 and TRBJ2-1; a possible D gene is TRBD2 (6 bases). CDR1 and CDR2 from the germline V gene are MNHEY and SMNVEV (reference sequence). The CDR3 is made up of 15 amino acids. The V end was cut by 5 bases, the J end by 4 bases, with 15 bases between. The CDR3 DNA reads TGTGCCAGCAGTAAAAGGACTGGAGGGTACAATGAGCAGTTCTTC. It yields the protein CASSKRTGGYNEQFF.

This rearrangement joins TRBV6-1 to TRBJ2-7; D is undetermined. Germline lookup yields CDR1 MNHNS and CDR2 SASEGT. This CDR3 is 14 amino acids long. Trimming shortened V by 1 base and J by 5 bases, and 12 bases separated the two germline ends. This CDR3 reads CASSEGQVFDEQYV. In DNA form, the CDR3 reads TGTGCCAGCAGTGAAGGCCAGGTCTTTGACGAGCAGTACGTC.

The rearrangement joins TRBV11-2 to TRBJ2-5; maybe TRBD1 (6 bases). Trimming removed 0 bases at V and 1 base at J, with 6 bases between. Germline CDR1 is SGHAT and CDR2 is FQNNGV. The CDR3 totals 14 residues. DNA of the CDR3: TGTGCCAGCAGCTTAGACAGGGGCCAAGAGACCCAGTACTTC. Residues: CASSLDRGQETQYF.

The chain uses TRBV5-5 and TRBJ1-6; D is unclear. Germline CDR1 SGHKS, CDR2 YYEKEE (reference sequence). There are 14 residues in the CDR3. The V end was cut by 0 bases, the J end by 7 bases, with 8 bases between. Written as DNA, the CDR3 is TGTGCCAGCAGCTTGGGTGCGGGAAATTCACCCCTCCACTTT. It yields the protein CASSLGAGNSPLHF.

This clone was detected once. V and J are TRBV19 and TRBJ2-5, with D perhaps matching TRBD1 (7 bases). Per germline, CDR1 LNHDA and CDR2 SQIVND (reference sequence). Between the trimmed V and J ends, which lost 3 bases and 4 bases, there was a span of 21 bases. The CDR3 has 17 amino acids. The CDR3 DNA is TGTGCCAGTAGTATGGGTATCGGGACAGCGGGCCGAGAGACCCAGTACTTC. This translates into CASSMGIGTAGRETQYF.

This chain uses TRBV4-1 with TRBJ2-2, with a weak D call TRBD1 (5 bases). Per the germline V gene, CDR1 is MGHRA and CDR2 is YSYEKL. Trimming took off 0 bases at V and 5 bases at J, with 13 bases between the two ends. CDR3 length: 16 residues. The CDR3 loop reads CASSQDGRRVTGELFF. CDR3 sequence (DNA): TGCGCCAGCAGCCAAGATGGTCGCAGGGTGACCGGGGAGCTGTTTTTT.